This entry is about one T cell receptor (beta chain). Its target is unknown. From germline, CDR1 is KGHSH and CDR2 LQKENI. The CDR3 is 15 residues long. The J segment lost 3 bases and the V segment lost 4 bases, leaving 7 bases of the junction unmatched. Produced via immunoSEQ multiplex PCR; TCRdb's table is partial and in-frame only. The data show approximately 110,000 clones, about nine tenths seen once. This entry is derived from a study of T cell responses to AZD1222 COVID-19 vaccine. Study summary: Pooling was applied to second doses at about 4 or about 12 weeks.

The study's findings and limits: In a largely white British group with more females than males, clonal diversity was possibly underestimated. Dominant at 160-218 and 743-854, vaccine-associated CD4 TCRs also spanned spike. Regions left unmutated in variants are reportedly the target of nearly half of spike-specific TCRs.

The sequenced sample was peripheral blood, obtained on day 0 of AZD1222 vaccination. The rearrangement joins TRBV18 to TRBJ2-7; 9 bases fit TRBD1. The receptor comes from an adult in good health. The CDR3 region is CASSQTGTGHYEQYF. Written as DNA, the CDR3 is TGTGCCAGCTCACAGACCGGGACAGGGCACTACGAGCAGTACTTC.